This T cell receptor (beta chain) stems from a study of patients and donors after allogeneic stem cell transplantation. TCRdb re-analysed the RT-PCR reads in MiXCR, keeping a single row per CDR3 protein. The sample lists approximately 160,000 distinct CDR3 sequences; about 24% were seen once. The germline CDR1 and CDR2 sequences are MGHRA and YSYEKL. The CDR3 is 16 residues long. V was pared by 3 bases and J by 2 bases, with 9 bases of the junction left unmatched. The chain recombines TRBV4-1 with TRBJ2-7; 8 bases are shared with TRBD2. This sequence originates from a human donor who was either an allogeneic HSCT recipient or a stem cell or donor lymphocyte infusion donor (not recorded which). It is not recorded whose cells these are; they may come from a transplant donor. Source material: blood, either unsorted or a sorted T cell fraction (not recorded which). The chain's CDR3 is CASSHQYNGGAYEQYF. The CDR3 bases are TGCGCCAGCAGCCACCAATACAACGGGGGGGCCTACGAGCAGTACTTC.